The TCR beta chain under discussion was sequenced for a study of neoadjuvant anti-PD-1 for oral cavity cancer. Study-level findings and limits: PBMC Gini-index clonality exceeded responders' in non-responders post-nivolumab.

Of note for this clone: Its antigen is unidentified.

Profiling relied on immunoSEQ multiplex PCR, and the TCRdb table lists in-frame clones only, not all of them. This table has 13,000 to 15,000 clones, approximately 77% appearing once. The time point here: after neoadjuvant nivolumab, at surgical resection. This receptor was taken from a person between 40 and 79 years old with oral cavity squamous cell carcinoma. Sequenced here: PBMCs, sampled after nivolumab (anti-PD-1) treatment.

The chain's CDR3 is CASTRTSGRNEQFF. The CDR3, as DNA: TGTGCCAGCACCCGGACTAGCGGGAGGAATGAGCAGTTCTTC. The chain uses TRBV28 and TRBJ2-1; 14 nucleotides match TRBD2. This CDR3 region has 14 residues. CDR1 and CDR2 from the germline V gene are MDHEN and SYDVKM. Germline trimming cut 7 bases from V and 7 bases from J; bases unmatched to any gene: 3.